The 11 T cell receptor beta chains given below trace back to one sample, sequenced in a study of cytomegalovirus exposure and HLA in healthy donors. This PCR relied on a set of 60 Vbeta primers and 13 Jbeta primers. Sequenced by immunoSEQ multiplex PCR; TCRdb stores in-frame clones only, minus some. The sample records approximately 120,000 clones, roughly 85% being singletons. Source material: PBMCs. These receptors were collected from a man younger than 35 in good health and CMV-seropositive.

This sequence joins TRBV5-1 and TRBJ2-7; 7 bases fit TRBD1. J gave up 3 bases and V 4 bases, and 7 bases lay outside the gene matches. The CDR3 consists of 14 residues. The germline V gene has CDR1 SGHRS and CDR2 YFSETQ. The CDR3 DNA follows: TGCGCCAGCAGCGTGGACAGGAGATTCTACGAGCAGTACTTC. As protein: CASSVDRRFYEQYF.

The chain links TRBV30 to TRBJ1-2; tentatively, D is TRBD1 (6 bases). Deletions cut 3 bases from V and 2 bases from J, with 13 bases between. The CDR3 totals 14 residues. Per the germline V gene, CDR1 is GTSNPN and CDR2 is SVGIG (reference sequence). The CDR3 region is CAWRGPTGNYGYTF. The CDR3 DNA reads TGTGCCTGGAGGGGCCCCACAGGGAACTATGGCTACACCTTC.

The chain employs TRBV18 and TRBJ2-1; 7 bases agree with TRBD2. Germline V CDR1 and CDR2: KGHSH, LQKENI. The CDR3 runs 16 residues. The ends lost 2 bases at V and 2 bases at J; junction bases unmatched: 6. Written as DNA, the CDR3 is TGTGCCAGCTCACCAACCGAGCGGGGAGCCTACAATGAGCAGTTCTTC. Translation gives CASSPTERGAYNEQFF.

This clone has only one observation. The chain combines TRBV30 with TRBJ2-5; 16 positions agree with TRBD2. The germline V gene has CDR1 GTSNPN and CDR2 SVGIG (reference sequence). The junction had 7 bases not matched to a gene; V was cut back by 5 bases and J by 4 bases. This CDR3 is built from 16 residues. CDR3 amino acids: CAWQKGLAGGRETQYF. The CDR3 region has the DNA TGTGCCTGGCAAAAGGGACTAGCGGGGGGGAGAGAGACCCAGTACTTC. Full variable domain (missing parts from reference TRBV30 and TRBJ2-5): SQTIHQWPATLVQPVGSPLSLECTVEGTSNPNLYWYRQAAGRGLQLLFYSVGIGQISSEVPQNLSASRPQDRQFILSSKKLLLSDSGFYLCAWQKGLAGGRETQYFGPGTRLLVL.

In this sample, this clone turned up once. V is TRBV28 and J is TRBJ2-1; no clear D. This CDR3 has 13 residues. Germline loops: CDR1 MDHEN, CDR2 SYDVKM. V lost 5 bases to trimming and J lost 8 bases, with 13 bases between them. For the CDR3, the DNA is TGTGCCAGCAGTGCCCATGAGATAGATGAGCAGTTCTTC. Translated, it gives CASSAHEIDEQFF.

This clone was recorded only once. The rearrangement uses TRBV10-3 and TRBJ1-3; D possibly corresponds to TRBD1 (5 bases). The V end lost 8 bases, the J end lost 2 bases, and 13 bases lay between the germline ends. CDR1 and CDR2 (germline): ENHRY, SYGVKD. This CDR3 is built from 14 residues. CDR3 nucleotides: TGTGCCATCGCCCAGGGTGATCCTGGAAACACCATATATTTT. It yields the protein CAIAQGDPGNTIYF.

This clone was seen just once. The chain combines TRBV29-1 with TRBJ1-5; D remains ambiguous. Germline loops: CDR1 SQVTM, CDR2 ANQGSEA. With 4 bases removed from V and 0 bases from J, the gap between germline ends came to 13 bases. The CDR3 is 15 amino acids. CDR3 amino acids: CSVVWPRGSNQPQHF. CDR3 coding DNA: TGCAGCGTTGTTTGGCCTCGGGGTAGCAATCAGCCCCAGCATTTT.

This rearrangement joins TRBV30 to TRBJ1-2; weak D call: TRBD1 (5 bases). Trimming stripped 3 bases from V and 6 bases from J, with 14 bases between. Per the germline V gene, CDR1 is GTSNPN and CDR2 is SVGIG (reference sequence). The CDR3 has 13 residues. The CDR3 nucleotides are TGTGCCTGGAGATCGGGGGGGACGCATGGCTACACCTTC. It yields the protein CAWRSGGTHGYTF.

The chain combines TRBV9 with TRBJ2-3; 8 nucleotides line up with TRBD2. The germline V gene encodes CDR1 SGDLS and CDR2 YYNGEE. The length of the CDR3 is 14 residues. The V gene end was trimmed by 2 bases and the J gene end by 5 bases; junction bases not matched to a gene: 4. In DNA, the CDR3 is TGTGCCAGCAGCGTCGGGGGGGCCCGAGATACGCAGTATTTT. Translating gives CASSVGGARDTQYF.

The rearrangement uses TRBV12-5 and TRBJ2-7; TRBD1 agrees at 9 bases. The junction had 9 bases not matched to a gene; V was cut back by 6 bases and J by 6 bases. Germline assignment: CDR1 LGHNT and CDR2 FRNRAP. There are 14 residues in the CDR3. CDR3 DNA: TGTGCTAGTGGACGCGGGACAGGGAGTTCCGAGCAGTACTTC. Protein product: CASGRGTGSSEQYF.

The CDR3 reads CAWSDSGGYTF. Here the CDR3 DNA reads TGTGCCTGGAGTGACAGTGGGGGCTACACCTTC. The gene calls are TRBV30 and TRBJ1-2; D is undetermined. V was shortened by 1 base and J by 8 bases, with 8 bases between the two germline ends. Germline V gene data show CDR1 as GTSNPN and CDR2 as SVGIG (reference sequence). The CDR3 sequence is 11 residues long. The full variable domain, completed using reference TRBV30 and TRBJ1-2, is SQTIHQWPATLVQPVGSPLSLECTVEGTSNPNLYWYRQAAGRGLQLLFYSVGIGQISSEVPQNLSASRPQDRQFILSSKKLLLSDSGFYLCAWSDSGGYTFGSGTRLTVV.